The 4 T cell receptor beta chains listed next were all sequenced from one sample in a study of blood T cell repertoires in COVID-19. Generated by immunoSEQ multiplex PCR, the TCRdb table keeps only in-frame clones and is missing some. The sample consists of 200,000 to 250,000 clones, around 80% of them appearing once. The specimen was peripheral blood. These receptors originate from a man between 45 and 60 years old with active or convalescent COVID-19.

V and J are TRBV7-8 and TRBJ2-2; D may be TRBD1 (5 bases). The CDR3 is 13 residues long. The germline V and J ends were trimmed by 3 bases and 6 bases, with 8 bases remaining between them. Germline V gene sequence: CDR1 SGHVS, CDR2 FQNEAQ. DNA for the CDR3: TGTGCCAGCAGCTTTTCAGGGTCCGGGGAGCTGTTTTTT. As protein: CASSFSGSGELFF.

The chain carries TRBV6-2 or TRBV6-3 and TRBJ1-2, with a tentative D call TRBD1 (5 bases). Germline values: CDR1 MNHEY, CDR2 SVGEGT. The V and J ends lost 5 bases and 4 bases respectively, with 8 bases between them. The CDR3 totals 12 residues. The CDR3 DNA sequence: TGTGCCAGCAGTCATCAGGGCTATGGCTACACCTTC. This translates into CASSHQGYGYTF.

The CDR3 loop is CASSPLQTSGGLKWYV. DNA of the CDR3: TGCGCCAGCAGCCCCCTTCAGACTAGCGGGGGCCTAAAGTGGTACGTC. The chain links TRBV4-3 to TRBJ2-7; 12 nucleotides line up with TRBD2. The germline V gene has CDR1 LGHNA and CDR2 YSLEER. The CDR3 has 16 amino acids. The V segment lost 4 bases and the J segment 12 bases; nucleotides outside the gene matches: 16.

V usage is TRBV10-3 and J usage is TRBJ2-2, with D maybe TRBD2 (6 bases). V dropped 11 bases and J dropped 6 bases, with 10 bases sitting between them. From germline, CDR1 is ENHRY and CDR2 SYGVKD. The CDR3 contains 11 residues. The DNA of the CDR3 is TGTGCCTCGGAGGGATCCGGGGAGCTGTTTTTT. Translating gives CASEGSGELFF.